This T cell receptor (beta chain) was found in a study of PD-1 blockade in classical Hodgkin lymphoma. The assay was immunoSEQ multiplex PCR, and TCRdb's table has in-frame clones only and misses some. The sample includes 15,000 to 20,000 clones, around two thirds seen only once; the top ten take 6% to 8%. The ends lost 4 bases at V and 5 bases at J; junction bases unmatched: 3. Germline V CDR1 and CDR2: SNHLY, FYNNEI. The CDR3 spans 13 residues. Study results and limitations: Newly diagnosed patients were reported to start with lower TCR diversity than healthy donors. CD8+ TCR diversity did not rise significantly by C4D1, unlike CD4+. Patients starting nivolumab under 1 year after ASCT were excluded. The causes of the repertoire differences, possibly disease activity or prior therapy, remain undefined.

On this clone itself: What it recognizes is unknown.

The time point is: cycle 4 day 1 (C4D1), after less than seven weeks of nivolumab. Each patient's relapse followed autologous stem cell transplantation, and brentuximab vedotin exposure varied. The sequencing here drew on peripheral blood mononuclear cells (PBMCs), taken before the fourth cycle of nivolumab. The chain combines TRBV2 with TRBJ1-2, with TRBD1 matching 8 bases. The sequence was collected from a human donor with classical Hodgkin lymphoma. In nucleotides, the CDR3 is TGTGCCAGCAGTGCAGGGGGCGCATATGGCTACACCTTC. This sequence encodes CASSAGGAYGYTF.